This record looks at one T cell receptor (beta chain) sequence and its context. The CDR3 sequence is 13 residues long. V lost 3 bases and J 5 bases, leaving 9 bases between the germline ends. This specimen comes from a study of blood T cell repertoires in COVID-19. The data were produced by immunoSEQ multiplex PCR, yet TCRdb's version contains in-frame clones alone and is incomplete. The sample carries tens of thousands of clones, 70% to 90% recorded once. The sample comprised peripheral blood. The sequence was obtained from a man aged 50 to 60 with active COVID-19. The chain joins TRBV12-3 or TRBV12-4 to TRBJ2-3; possibly TRBD2 for D (5 bases). In DNA, the CDR3 is TGTGCCAGCAGTTTTGAGGGTAGAGATACGCAGTATTTT. Protein: CASSFEGRDTQYF.